Presented here are 19 T cell receptor beta chains from one specimen sequenced in a study of T-cell memory formation after mild COVID-19. MiXCR was run by TCRdb on the 5' RACE reads, yielding one entry per CDR3 protein. The sample has nearly 250,000 distinct CDR3 sequences, 15% to 19% seen once. Sequenced input: PBMCs or a T cell subset sorted from them (not recorded which). The receptors stem from an adult woman who had mild COVID-19 (a few samples of this study predate the infection). Cell type and time point are not known.

The chain couples TRBV27 to TRBJ1-1; 7 bases fit TRBD1. Germline CDR1 MNHEY, CDR2 SMNVEV (reference sequence). The length of the CDR3 is 16 residues. V shed 2 bases, J shed 1 base, and the junction held 7 bases outside the gene matches. The CDR3 DNA sequence: TGTGCCAGCAGTTTACAGACCGGGACAGCGAACACTGAAGCTTTCTTT. The encoded protein is CASSLQTGTANTEAFF.

This clonotype was counted between two and nine times. CDR3 DNA sequence: TGTGCCACCAGTGGCCTTCCGAGGGATACGCAGTATTTT. It encodes CATSGLPRDTQYF. This chain uses TRBV24-1 with TRBJ2-3; D is unclear. Germline V lookup: CDR1 KGHDR, CDR2 SFDVKD. Trimming pared 5 bases from V and 6 bases from J, leaving 11 bases between. The CDR3 consists of 13 residues.

The genes are TRBV20-1 and TRBJ2-5; 12 bases agree with TRBD2. CDR3 size: 14 residues. CDR1 is DFQATT, CDR2 SNEGSKA, per germline (reference sequence). V dropped 0 bases and J dropped 9; count of bases not matched to a gene: 5. CDR3 sequence (DNA): TGCAGTGCTAGAGATACGACTAGCGGGAGCCCCCAGTACTTC. Translating it yields CSARDTTSGSPQYF.

This CDR3 reads CASGLGDKTGGTAYEQYF. Here the CDR3 DNA reads TGTGCTAGTGGTTTGGGGGACAAGACAGGAGGAACTGCCTACGAGCAGTACTTC. The rearrangement links TRBV12-5 to TRBJ2-7; TRBD1 is a possible D gene (6 bases). Trimming took off 1 base at V and 2 bases at J, with 21 bases between the two ends. The CDR3 covers 18 residues. Looked up from germline, CDR1 is LGHNT and CDR2 is FRNRAP.

This clonotype was observed a few times. The gene calls are TRBV6-9 and TRBJ1-1; perhaps TRBD1 as D (6 bases). Germline CDR1 reads MNHGY; CDR2 reads SVAAGI. CDR3 length: 14 amino acids. Trimming stripped 9 bases from V and 2 bases from J, with 16 bases between. CDR3 region: CARRQEGGNTEAFF. CDR3 sequence (DNA): TGTGCCAGAAGGCAAGAGGGGGGCAACACTGAAGCTTTCTTT.

The rearrangement joins TRBV2 to TRBJ2-7; possible D gene TRBD1, 6 bases. Germline lookup yields CDR1 SNHLY and CDR2 FYNNEI. The CDR3 runs to 15 residues. Trimming shortened V by 1 base and J by 5 bases, and 15 bases separated the two germline ends. CDR3 coding DNA: TGTGCCAGCAGTGAAGTTTCGGGGACACCCCACGAGCAGTACTTC. Protein sequence: CASSEVSGTPHEQYF.

This clonotype was detected ten times or more. The rearrangement joins TRBV5-1 to TRBJ2-3; TRBD2 aligns across 10 bases. Germline V lookup: CDR1 SGHRS, CDR2 YFSETQ. After removal of 3 bases from V and 3 bases from J, the junction contained 4 bases not matched to a gene. The CDR3 extends over 15 amino acids. The CDR3 DNA reads TGCGCCAGCAGCTATAGCGGGAGGACAACAGATACGCAGTATTTT. This encodes CASSYSGRTTDTQYF.

This clonotype came up many times. The chain employs TRBV12-3 or TRBV12-4 and TRBJ2-7; TRBD1 agrees at 8 bases. The V and J ends lost 5 bases and 2 bases, in that order; junction bases with no gene match: 8. This CDR3 has 15 amino acids. This chain's CDR3 is CASSLGGTGTYEQYF. CDR3 DNA sequence: TGTGCCAGCAGTCTCGGCGGGACAGGTACCTACGAGCAGTACTTC.

This clonotype was detected a few times. The chain carries TRBV5-1 and TRBJ2-7; D tentatively reads TRBD1 or TRBD2 (5 bases each). The CDR3 contains 15 residues. V lost 0 bases to trimming and J lost 3 bases, with 13 bases between them. The germline V gene has CDR1 SGHRS and CDR2 YFSETQ. The CDR3 sequence is CASSLASRDLYEQYF. CDR3 DNA: TGCGCCAGCAGCTTGGCGTCCCGGGACCTCTACGAGCAGTACTTC.

The V gene is TRBV7-8, the J gene TRBJ2-3, with D maybe TRBD2 (5 bases). V lost 3 bases, J lost 6 bases, and 13 bases lay in between. This CDR3 comprises 14 residues. Germline CDR1 SGHVS, CDR2 FQNEAQ. The CDR3 is CASSFGVLRDTQYF. The CDR3 nucleotides read TGTGCCAGCAGCTTCGGGGTACTCCGGGATACGCAGTATTTT.

This rearrangement joins TRBV11-2 to TRBJ2-5; 9 bases are shared with TRBD2. The CDR3 spans 16 residues. Looked up from germline, CDR1 is SGHAT and CDR2 is FQNNGV. Trimming took 5 bases from V and 6 from J; bases not matched to a gene: 13. The CDR3 spells CASSPDLRGGLKTQYF. In DNA form, the CDR3 reads TGTGCCAGCAGCCCCGACCTGCGGGGGGGCCTCAAGACCCAGTACTTC.

The gene calls are TRBV6-5 and TRBJ2-7; D ambiguous. This CDR3 is 16 amino acids long. V lost 2 bases to trimming and J lost 2 bases, with 16 bases between them. Germline CDR1 MNHEY, CDR2 SVGAGI. The CDR3 spells CASSYSTASLPYEQYF. The DNA for the CDR3 is TGTGCCAGCAGTTACAGTACAGCCTCCTTACCCTACGAGCAGTACTTC.

The gene calls are TRBV7-9 and TRBJ1-4, with unresolved D. V dropped 3 bases and J dropped 8 bases, with 16 bases sitting between them. The CDR3 consists of 15 residues. CDR1 SEHNR and CDR2 FQNEAQ come from the germline V gene (reference sequence). The CDR3 DNA sequence: TGTGCCAGCAGCTTCCGACCCCCGGAAGAGGAAAAACTGTTTTTT. Translated, it gives CASSFRPPEEEKLFF.

This clonotype turned up a few times. Its ends do not fully match the called genes, so a read error is possible. The rearrangement links TRBV4-3 to TRBJ2-4; D call uncertain. This CDR3 has 16 residues. Germline assignment: CDR1 LGHNA and CDR2 YSLEER. CDR3 amino acids: CASSEEFGRAKNIQYF. The CDR3 coding sequence is TGCGCCAGCAGCGAAGAATTCGGGCGAGCCAAAAACATTCAGTACTTC.

This clonotype was counted between two and nine times. The V call is TRBV2, the J call TRBJ2-1; TRBD2 agrees at 9 bases. V lost 5 bases and J lost 1; bases outside the gene matches: 9. The germline CDR1 and CDR2 sequences are SNHLY and FYNNEI. CDR3 length: 17 residues. The CDR3 spells CASSSAGGVASYNEQFF. CDR3 bases: TGTGCCAGCAGTTCCGCGGGAGGGGTTGCGTCCTACAATGAGCAGTTCTTC.

The V gene is TRBV24-1, the J gene TRBJ2-1, with 8 bases that match TRBD2. In germline, CDR1 is KGHDR, CDR2 SFDVKD. This CDR3 has 15 residues. The V gene end was trimmed by 3 bases and the J gene end by 8 bases; junction bases not matched to a gene: 8. CDR3 sequence reads: CATSDKAGGRDEQFF. DNA of the CDR3: TGTGCCACCAGTGATAAGGCGGGGGGCCGGGATGAGCAGTTCTTC.

A few counts support this clonotype. The chain employs TRBV6-5 and TRBJ2-4; 8 nucleotides match TRBD1. Trimming took 2 bases from V and 7 from J; bases not matched to a gene: 4. CDR1 MNHEY and CDR2 SVGAGI come from the germline V gene. The CDR3 is 14 residues long. The CDR3 nucleotides read TGTGCCAGCAGTTACCAACGGACAGGGAACATTCAGTACTTC. Amino acid sequence: CASSYQRTGNIQYF.

This rearrangement joins TRBV6-6 to TRBJ1-5; D call uncertain. This CDR3 is 13 amino acids long. Germline loops: CDR1 MNHNY, CDR2 SVGAGI (reference sequence). Trimming removed 6 bases from V and 0 bases from J, with 6 bases in between. CDR3 loop: CASRSNSNQPQHF. The CDR3, as DNA: TGTGCCAGCAGATCCAATAGCAATCAGCCCCAGCATTTT.

This clonotype was picked up a small number of times. This chain links TRBV2 with TRBJ1-2; 7 nucleotides match TRBD1. The CDR3 runs 14 residues. The germline V gene encodes CDR1 SNHLY and CDR2 FYNNEI. V was pared by 9 bases and J by 3 bases, with 10 bases of the junction left unmatched. CDR3 nucleotide sequence: TGTGCCAGAACTCTTGGACAGGCGGACTATGGCTACACCTTC. Protein sequence: CARTLGQADYGYTF.